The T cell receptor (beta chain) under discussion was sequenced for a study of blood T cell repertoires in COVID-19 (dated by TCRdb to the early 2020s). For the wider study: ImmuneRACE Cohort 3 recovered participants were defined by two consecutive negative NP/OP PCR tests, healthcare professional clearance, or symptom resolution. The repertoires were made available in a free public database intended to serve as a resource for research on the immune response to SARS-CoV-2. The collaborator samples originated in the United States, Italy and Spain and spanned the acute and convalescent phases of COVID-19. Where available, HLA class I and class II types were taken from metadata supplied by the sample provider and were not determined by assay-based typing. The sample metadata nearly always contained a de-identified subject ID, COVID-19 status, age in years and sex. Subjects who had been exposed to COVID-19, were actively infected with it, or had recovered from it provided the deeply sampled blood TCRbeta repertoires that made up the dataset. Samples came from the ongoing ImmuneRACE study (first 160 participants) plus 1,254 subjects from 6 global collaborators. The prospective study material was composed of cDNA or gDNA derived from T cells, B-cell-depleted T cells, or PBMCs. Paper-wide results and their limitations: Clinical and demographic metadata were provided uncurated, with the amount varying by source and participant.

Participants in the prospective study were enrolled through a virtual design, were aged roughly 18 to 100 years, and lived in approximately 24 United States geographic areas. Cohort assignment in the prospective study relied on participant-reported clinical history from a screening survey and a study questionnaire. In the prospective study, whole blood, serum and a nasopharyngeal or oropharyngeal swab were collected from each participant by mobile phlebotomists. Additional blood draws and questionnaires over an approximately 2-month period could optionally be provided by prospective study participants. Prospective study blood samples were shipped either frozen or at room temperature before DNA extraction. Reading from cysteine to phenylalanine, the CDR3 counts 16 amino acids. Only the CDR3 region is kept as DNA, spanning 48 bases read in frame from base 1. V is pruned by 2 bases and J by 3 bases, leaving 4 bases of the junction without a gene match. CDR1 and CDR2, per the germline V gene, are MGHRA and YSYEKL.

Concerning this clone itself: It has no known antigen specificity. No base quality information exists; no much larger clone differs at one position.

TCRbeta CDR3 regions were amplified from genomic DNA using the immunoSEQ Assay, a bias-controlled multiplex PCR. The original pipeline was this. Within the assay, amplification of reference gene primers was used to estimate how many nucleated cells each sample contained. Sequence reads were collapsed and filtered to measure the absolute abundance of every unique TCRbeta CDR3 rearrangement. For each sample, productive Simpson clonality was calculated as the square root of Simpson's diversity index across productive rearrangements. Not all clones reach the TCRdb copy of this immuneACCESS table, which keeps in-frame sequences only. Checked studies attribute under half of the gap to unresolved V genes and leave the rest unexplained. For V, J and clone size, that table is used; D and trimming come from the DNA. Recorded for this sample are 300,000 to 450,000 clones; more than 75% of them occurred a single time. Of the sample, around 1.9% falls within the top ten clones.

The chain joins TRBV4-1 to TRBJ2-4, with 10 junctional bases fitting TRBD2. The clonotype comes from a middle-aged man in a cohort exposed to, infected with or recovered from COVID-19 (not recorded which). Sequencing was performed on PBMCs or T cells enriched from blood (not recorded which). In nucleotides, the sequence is TGCGCCAGCAGCCAAATTTGGACTAGCGGCAAAAACATTCAGTACTTC. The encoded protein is CASSQIWTSGKNIQYF.